This entry is about one T cell receptor (beta chain). Its specificity is not known. The record originates from a study of T cells in localized non-small cell lung cancer. Study outcomes and limitations: Elevated circulating T cell density in blood was associated with longer overall survival.

Only in-frame clones appear in the TCRdb table, and some are missing; sequencing was by immunoSEQ multiplex PCR. The data hold roughly 24,000 clones, with 81% observed a single time. J gave up 8 bases and V 4 bases, and 2 bases lay outside the gene matches. Germline V lookup: CDR1 GTSNPN, CDR2 SVGIG (reference sequence). This CDR3 is built from 12 residues. This chain uses TRBV30 with TRBJ2-1, with 10 bases aligning to TRBD2. The material sequenced was peripheral blood, taken before any cancer treatment. The receptor comes from a man aged 40 to 69 with stage III squamous cell lung carcinoma. The CDR3 region is CAWTSGGHEQFF. The DNA for the CDR3 is TGTGCCTGGACTAGCGGGGGACATGAGCAGTTCTTC.